This T cell receptor beta chain is drawn from a study of OX40 agonist ivuxolimab in advanced cancers. Study-level background: Ivuxolimab, an agonist antibody against OX40 (CD134), was given to patients. Ivuxolimab was administered intravenously to patients at 0.01 to 10 mg/kg every 2 weeks. Study findings and constraints: Averaged across samples, CD8+ T cells carried more expanded clones than CD4+ did. Expanded peripheral T-cell antigen specificity went undetermined.

The CDR3 consists of 15 residues. The junction had 6 bases not matched to a gene; V was cut back by 0 bases and J by 5 bases. From germline, CDR1 is SGHRS and CDR2 YFSETQ. The protocol was immunoSEQ multiplex PCR, while the TCRdb copy is restricted to in-frame clones and leaves out a portion. The table shows over 65,000 clones, with approximately 85% occurring only once. This clone has just one count. The target antigen is unknown. V gene TRBV5-1 combines with J gene TRBJ2-3; 7 bases agree with TRBD1. Material: CD4+ or CD8+ T cells sorted from blood, obtained in a trial of the OX40 agonist ivuxolimab. This clonotype originated in an adult with an advanced solid tumor such as melanoma, head and neck, liver or kidney cancer. CDR3 in amino acids: CASSLAGDSRDTQYF. CDR3 nucleotides: TGCGCCAGCAGCTTGGCCGGGGACAGCCGAGATACGCAGTATTTT.